Below, one T cell receptor beta chain is given with its context. Its antigen remains unknown. This entry is derived from a study of regulatory T cells in long-lasting Graves disease. Background on the study: Prior antithyroid drug treatment in newly diagnosed Graves' patients lasted under 3 months. Study results and caveats: Compared with new cases, persistent Graves' patients showed reduced TCR diversity. Gene preferences differed: TRBV28, TRBJ1-2, TRBJ2-5 in persistent cases.

The TCR beta library used iRepertoire HTBI primers with Arm-PCR amplification of CDR3. TCRdb itself ran the multiplex PCR reads through MiXCR, one entry per CDR3 protein. The sample includes around 450,000 distinct CDR3 sequences, approximately 15% seen only once; the top ten take roughly a sixth. The time point was: newly diagnosed GD, antithyroid drugs for less than 3 months. The TCR library used RNA extracted from PBMCs. V lost 5 bases and J lost 2, with 19 bases in between. Germline CDR1 DFQATT, CDR2 SNEGSKA (reference sequence). The CDR3 is 15 residues long. These same records also appear under a second study, on T cells in Graves' hyperthyroidism and ophthalmopathy. That source reports: HTBI primers drove first-round RT-PCR of the TCR CDR3.

The receptor comes from a woman aged 30 to 39 with Graves disease. The source material was peripheral blood mononuclear cells (PBMCs), sampled at new diagnosis, from a patient treated with antithyroid drugs. The rearrangement joins TRBV20-1 to TRBJ2-7; no firm D call. CDR3 nucleotide sequence: TGCAGTGCTGAGAACCCGGGTCCAACGACCTACGAGCAGTACTTC. It yields the protein CSAENPGPTTYEQYF.